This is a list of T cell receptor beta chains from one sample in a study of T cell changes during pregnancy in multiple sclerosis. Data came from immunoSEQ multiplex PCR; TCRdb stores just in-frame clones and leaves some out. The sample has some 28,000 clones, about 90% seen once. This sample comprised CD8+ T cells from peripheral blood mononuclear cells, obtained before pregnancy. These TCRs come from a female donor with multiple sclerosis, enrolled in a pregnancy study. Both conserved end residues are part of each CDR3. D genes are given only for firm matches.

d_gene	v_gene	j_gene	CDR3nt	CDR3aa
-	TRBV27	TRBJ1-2	TGTGCCAGCAGTTTCGGAACGGCAGGGGACGGCTACACCTTC	CASSFGTAGDGYTF
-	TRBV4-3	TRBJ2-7	TGCGCCAGCAGCCAAGATAGGCAGGGGATTGGGGAGCAGTACTTC	CASSQDRQGIGEQYF
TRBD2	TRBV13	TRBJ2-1	TGTGCCAGCAGCTCGTCAAGCGGGAGTAGAAACAATGAGCAGTTCTTC	CASSSSSGSRNNEQFF
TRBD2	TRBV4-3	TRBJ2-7	TGCGCCAGCAGCCAAGACCGCGCCAGACTAGCGGGAGGAGCTTTAACCTACGAGCAGTACTTC	CASSQDRARLAGGALTYEQYF
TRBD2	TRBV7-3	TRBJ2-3	TGTGCCAGCAGCCCCCGGTCGGGAGGAGGCACAGATACGCAGTATTTT	CASSPRSGGGTDTQYF
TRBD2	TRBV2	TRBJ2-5	TGTGCCAGCAGTACTAGCGGGAGTTCGGAGACCCAGTACTTC	CASSTSGSSETQYF
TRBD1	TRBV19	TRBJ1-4	TGTGCCAGTAGTACGCGGCCGGGACAGGGCCGGGAAAAACTGTTTTTT	CASSTRPGQGREKLFF
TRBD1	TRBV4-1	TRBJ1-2	TGCGCCAGCAGCCCCGCAAGTGCCGGGACAGGTACTGAGTTCTATGGCTACACCTTC	CASSPASAGTGTEFYGYTF
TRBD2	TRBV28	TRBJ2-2	TGTGCCAGCAGTTTCGGGACTAGCGGGTTTGAGAACACCGGGGAGCTGTTTTTT	CASSFGTSGFENTGELFF
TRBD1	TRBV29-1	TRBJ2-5	TGCAGCGTTGATGGGACAGGGCAGAAGGCGGAGACCCAGTACTTC	CSVDGTGQKAETQYF